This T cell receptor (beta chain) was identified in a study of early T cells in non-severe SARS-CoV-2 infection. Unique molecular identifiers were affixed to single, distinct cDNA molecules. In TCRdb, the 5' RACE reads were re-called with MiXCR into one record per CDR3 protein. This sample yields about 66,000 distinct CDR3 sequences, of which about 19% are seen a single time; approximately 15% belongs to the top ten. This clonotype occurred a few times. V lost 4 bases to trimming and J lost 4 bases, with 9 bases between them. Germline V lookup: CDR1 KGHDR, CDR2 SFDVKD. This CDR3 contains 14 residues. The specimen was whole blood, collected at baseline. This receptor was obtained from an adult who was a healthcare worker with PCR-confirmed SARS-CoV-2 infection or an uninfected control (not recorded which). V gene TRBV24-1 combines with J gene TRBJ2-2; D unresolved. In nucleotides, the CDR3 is TGTGCCACCAGTGACTCCCATAGCACCGGGGAGCTGTTTTTT. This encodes CATSDSHSTGELFF.